This T cell receptor (beta chain) stems from a study of blood T cell repertoires in COVID-19. Study as a whole: Sources were T cells, B-cell-depleted T cells, or PBMCs; the material itself was cDNA or gDNA.

V shed 11 bases and J shed 0 bases, with 10 bases lying between them. Germline CDR1 is WSHSY and CDR2 is SAAADI. The CDR3 runs to 12 residues. The protocol was immunoSEQ multiplex PCR, while the TCRdb copy is restricted to in-frame clones and leaves out a portion. The sample records 140,000 or so clones, approximately 88% being singletons. Sequencing was carried out using peripheral blood. The chain is built from TRBV10-2 and TRBJ1-1; D ambiguous. This clonotype originated in a man aged 65 to 79 with acute or convalescent COVID-19. CDR3 in DNA: TGCGCCGCACGGAGTATGAACACTGAAGCTTTCTTT. Its translation: CAARSMNTEAFF.